Detailed here is one TCR beta chain. The sample comes from a study of cytomegalovirus exposure and HLA in healthy donors. The PCR was carried out with 60 Vbeta primers and 13 Jbeta primers. The repertoire was sequenced with immunoSEQ multiplex PCR; TCRdb's copy has only in-frame clones and lacks some. In the table there are under 200,000 clones, 80% to 85% of which are singletons. The CDR3 runs 15 residues. After removal of 0 bases from V and 7 bases from J, the junction contained 9 bases not matched to a gene. In germline, CDR1 is LNHNV, CDR2 YYDKDF (reference sequence). The sequenced sample was PBMCs. The V gene is TRBV15, the J gene TRBJ2-7; 7 nucleotides match TRBD1. This TCR derives from a girl aged 2 to 9 in good health and CMV-seropositive. CDR3 residues: CATSRDRQGLREQYF. DNA for the CDR3: TGTGCCACCAGCAGAGATCGACAGGGATTGAGGGAGCAGTACTTC.